This T cell receptor beta chain was found in a study of OX40 agonist ivuxolimab in advanced cancers. Study-level background: Hepatocellular carcinoma, melanoma, renal cell or head and neck cancer affected the dose-escalation patients. Patients achieving partial responses numbered three: one hepatocellular carcinoma case and two cutaneous melanoma cases.

Here immunoSEQ multiplex PCR was the method, and the copy in TCRdb shows in-frame clones only, minus some. The sample consists of around 41,000 clones, approximately 90% of them appearing once. This clone was seen a handful of times. Germline V gene lookup returns CDR1 SGHAT and CDR2 FQNNGV. This CDR3 comprises 14 residues. Trimming took 3 bases from V and 4 from J, leaving 12 bases between them. The input for sequencing was CD4+ or CD8+ T cells sorted from blood, taken in a trial of the OX40 agonist ivuxolimab. This receptor was obtained from an adult with an advanced solid tumor such as melanoma, head and neck, liver or kidney cancer. V and J are TRBV11-2 and TRBJ1-1; D is ambiguous. CDR3: CASSLRGRITEAFF. The DNA of the CDR3 is TGTGCCAGCAGCTTGCGGGGTCGAATCACTGAAGCTTTCTTT. Full variable domain (missing parts from reference TRBV11-2 and TRBJ1-1): EAGVAQSPRYKIIEKRQSVAFWCNPISGHATLYWYQQILGQGPKLLIQFQNNGVVDDSQLPKDRFSAERLKGVDSTLKIQPAKLEDSAVYLCASSLRGRITEAFFGQGTRLTVV.